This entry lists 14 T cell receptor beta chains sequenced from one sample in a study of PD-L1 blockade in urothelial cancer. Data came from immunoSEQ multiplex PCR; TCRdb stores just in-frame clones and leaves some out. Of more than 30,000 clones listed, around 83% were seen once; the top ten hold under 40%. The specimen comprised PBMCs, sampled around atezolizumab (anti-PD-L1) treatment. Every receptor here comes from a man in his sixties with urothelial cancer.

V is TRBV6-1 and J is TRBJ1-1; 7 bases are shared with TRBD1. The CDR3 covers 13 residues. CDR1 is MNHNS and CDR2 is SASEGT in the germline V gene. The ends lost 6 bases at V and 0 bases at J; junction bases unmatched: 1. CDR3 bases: TGTGCCAGCAGGGACAGGATGAACACTGAAGCTTTCTTT. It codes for CASRDRMNTEAFF.

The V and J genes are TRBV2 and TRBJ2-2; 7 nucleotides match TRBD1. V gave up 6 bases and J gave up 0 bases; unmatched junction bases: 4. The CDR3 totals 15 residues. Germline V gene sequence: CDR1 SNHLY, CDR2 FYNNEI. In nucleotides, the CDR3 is TGTGCCAGCAGCCGGGACAGTACGAACACCGGGGAGCTGTTTTTT. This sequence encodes CASSRDSTNTGELFF.

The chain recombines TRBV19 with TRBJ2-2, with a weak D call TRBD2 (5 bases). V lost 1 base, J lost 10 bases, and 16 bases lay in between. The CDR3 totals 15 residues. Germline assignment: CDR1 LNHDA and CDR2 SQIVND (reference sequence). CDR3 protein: CASSIGTSSTAELFF. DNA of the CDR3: TGTGCCAGTAGTATAGGTACTAGTTCGACGGCGGAGCTGTTTTTT.

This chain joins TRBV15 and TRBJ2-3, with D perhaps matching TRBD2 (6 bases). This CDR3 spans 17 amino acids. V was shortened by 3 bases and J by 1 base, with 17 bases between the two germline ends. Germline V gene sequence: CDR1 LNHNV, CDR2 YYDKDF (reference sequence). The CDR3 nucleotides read TGTGCCACCAGCAGGGAAACGACTAGGGGTGGCACAGATACGCAGTATTTT. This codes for CATSRETTRGGTDTQYF.

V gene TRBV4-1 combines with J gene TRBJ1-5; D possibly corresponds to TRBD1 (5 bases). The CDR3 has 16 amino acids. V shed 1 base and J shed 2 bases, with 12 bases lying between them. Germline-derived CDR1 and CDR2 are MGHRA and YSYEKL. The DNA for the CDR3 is TGCGCCAGCAGCCAAGTCTCCGGGGGAGGCAATCAGCCCCAGCATTTT. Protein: CASSQVSGGGNQPQHF.

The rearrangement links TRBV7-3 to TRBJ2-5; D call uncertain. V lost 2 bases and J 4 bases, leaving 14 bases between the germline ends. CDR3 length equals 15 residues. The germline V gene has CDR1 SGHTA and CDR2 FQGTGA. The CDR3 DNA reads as TGTGCCAGCAGCTTAGTAGGCCAGGTCGGAGAGACCCAGTACTTC. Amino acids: CASSLVGQVGETQYF.

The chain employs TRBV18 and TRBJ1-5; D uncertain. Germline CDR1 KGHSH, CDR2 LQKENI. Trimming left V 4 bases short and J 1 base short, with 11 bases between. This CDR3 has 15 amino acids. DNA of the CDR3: TGTGCCAGCTCACTGGCGGGTTCGAGCAATCAGCCCCAGCATTTT. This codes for CASSLAGSSNQPQHF.

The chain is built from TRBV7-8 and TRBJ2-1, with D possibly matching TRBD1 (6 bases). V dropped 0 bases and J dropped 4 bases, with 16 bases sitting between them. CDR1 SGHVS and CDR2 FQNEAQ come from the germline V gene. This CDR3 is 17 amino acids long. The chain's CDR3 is CASSLAAGTQIYNEQFF. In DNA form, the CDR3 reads TGTGCCAGCAGCTTAGCCGCCGGGACACAGATATACAATGAGCAGTTCTTC.

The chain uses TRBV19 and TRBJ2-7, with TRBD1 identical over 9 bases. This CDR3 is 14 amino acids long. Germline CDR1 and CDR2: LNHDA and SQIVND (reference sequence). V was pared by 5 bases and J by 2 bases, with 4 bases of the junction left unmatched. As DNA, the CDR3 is TGTGCCAGTAGTTCCGGACAGGGGCCCTACGAGCAGTACTTC. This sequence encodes CASSSGQGPYEQYF.

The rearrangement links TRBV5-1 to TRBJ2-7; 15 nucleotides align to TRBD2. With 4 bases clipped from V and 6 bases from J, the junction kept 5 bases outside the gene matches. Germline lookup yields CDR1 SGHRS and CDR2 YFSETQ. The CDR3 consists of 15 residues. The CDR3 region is CASSKGTSGGTEQYF. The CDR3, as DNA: TGCGCCAGCAGCAAAGGGACTAGCGGGGGGACCGAGCAGTACTTC. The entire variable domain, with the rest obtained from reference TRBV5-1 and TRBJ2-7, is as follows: KAGVTQTPRYLIKTRGQQVTLSCSPISGHRSVSWYQQTPGQGLQFLFEYFSETQRNKGNFPGRFSGRQFSNSRSEMNVSTLELGDSALYLCASSKGTSGGTEQYFGPGTRLTVT.

For the CDR3, the DNA is TGCGCCAGCAGCTTAATTAGCGGGTCCTACAATGAGCAGTTCTTC. This encodes CASSLISGSYNEQFF. The chain has TRBV5-1 and TRBJ2-1; 7 positions agree with TRBD2. Germline V gene lookup returns CDR1 SGHRS and CDR2 YFSETQ. V lost 2 bases to trimming and J lost 1 base; unmatched junction nucleotides: 3. The CDR3 runs 15 residues. The variable domain in full, completed from reference TRBV5-1 and TRBJ2-1, reads KAGVTQTPRYLIKTRGQQVTLSCSPISGHRSVSWYQQTPGQGLQFLFEYFSETQRNKGNFPGRFSGRQFSNSRSEMNVSTLELGDSALYLCASSLISGSYNEQFFGPGTRLTVL.

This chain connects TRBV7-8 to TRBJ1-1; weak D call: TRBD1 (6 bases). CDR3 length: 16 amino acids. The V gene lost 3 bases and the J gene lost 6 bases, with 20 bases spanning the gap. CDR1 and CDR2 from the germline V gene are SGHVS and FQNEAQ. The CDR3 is CASSFKQGTLTPEAFF. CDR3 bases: TGTGCCAGCAGCTTTAAACAGGGCACCCTAACTCCTGAAGCTTTCTTT. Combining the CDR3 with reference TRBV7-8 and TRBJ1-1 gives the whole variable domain GAGVSQSPRYKVAKRGQDVALRCDPISGHVSLFWYQQALGQGPEFLTYFQNEAQLDKSGLPSDRFFAERPEGSVSTLKIQRTQQEDSAVYLCASSFKQGTLTPEAFFGQGTRLTVV.

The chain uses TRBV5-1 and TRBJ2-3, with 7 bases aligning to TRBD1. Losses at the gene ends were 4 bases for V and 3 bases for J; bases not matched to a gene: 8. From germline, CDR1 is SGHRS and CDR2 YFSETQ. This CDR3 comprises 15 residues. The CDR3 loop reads CASSRTGTATDTQYF. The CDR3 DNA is TGCGCCAGCAGCCGCACCGGGACAGCGACAGATACGCAGTATTTT.

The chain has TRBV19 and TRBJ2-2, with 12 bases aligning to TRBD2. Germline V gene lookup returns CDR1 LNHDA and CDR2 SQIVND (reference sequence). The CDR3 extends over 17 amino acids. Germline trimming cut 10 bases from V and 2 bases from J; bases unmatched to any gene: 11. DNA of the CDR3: TGTGCCACCAAGACTAGCGGGAGTTCCTTCAACACCGGGGAGCTGTTTTTT. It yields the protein CATKTSGSSFNTGELFF.